The clone carrying this T cell receptor (beta chain) has more than one count but fewer than ten. The data stem from a study of T cell responses to AZD1222 COVID-19 vaccine. V was pared by 3 bases and J by 8 bases, with 13 bases between. The CDR3 extends over 13 amino acids. Germline V gene sequence: CDR1 KGHSH, CDR2 LQKENI. Using immunoSEQ multiplex PCR, the repertoire was profiled, and TCRdb retains in-frame clones only, with some absent. The sample carries 85,000 to 130,000 clones, around nine tenths recorded once. The sequencing here drew on peripheral blood, taken 28 days after the second dose of the MenACWY control vaccine. This receptor was identified in an adult who received the MenACWY meningococcal vaccine as a control. This chain uses TRBV18 with TRBJ1-2; D may be TRBD1 (5 bases). As DNA, the CDR3 is TGTGCCAGCTCACCCGACAGCTTGGGGGGCTACACCTTC. This translates into CASSPDSLGGYTF.